The table lists the clone carrying this T cell receptor beta chain with a few counts. The data originate from a study of neoadjuvant anti-PD-1 for oral cavity cancer. Measured with immunoSEQ multiplex PCR; TCRdb has only the in-frame clones, and not every one. This table holds about 15,000 clones, roughly two thirds found once. The source of this sequence is a person between 35 and 79 years old with oral cavity squamous cell carcinoma. Sample: PBMCs, taken before nivolumab (anti-PD-1) treatment.

This CDR3 reads CASSASSGPVEYGYTF. In DNA, the CDR3 is TGTGCCAGCAGCGCCTCTAGCGGTCCTGTTGAGTATGGCTACACCTTC. The genes are TRBV9 and TRBJ1-2; D is unresolved. The CDR3 contains 16 residues. Germline V gives CDR1 SGDLS, CDR2 YYNGEE. Trimming removed 3 bases at V and 5 bases at J, with 20 bases between.